Here is one T cell receptor (beta chain) with its context. Germline is not matched at one junction end, which may reflect a read error. This specimen comes from a study of control samples from healthy donors and cancer patients. From germline, CDR1 is SSHAT and CDR2 FNYEAQ (reference sequence). This CDR3 region has 15 residues. TCRdb keeps only in-frame clones here, not all; method: immunoSEQ multiplex PCR. The table has about 120,000 clones, about 88% seen once. The chain combines TRBV7-7 with TRBJ1-5, with D perhaps TRBD1 (5 bases). The sequenced sample consisted of blood. This clonotype was obtained from a woman in her seventies in good health. In nucleotides, the CDR3 is TGTGCTAGCAGCTTAGCGGCAGGGCTCAATCAGCCCCAGCATTTT. Protein: CASSLAAGLNQPQHF.